The 17 T cell receptor beta chains below all came from one sample that was sequenced in a study of T cells in Graves' hyperthyroidism and ophthalmopathy. RNA transcripts provided the source from which TCR beta CDR3 regions were amplified. An initial round of RT-PCR targeting the TCR CDR3 relied on the HTBI primer set. TCRdb recomputed calls from the multiplex PCR reads with MiXCR, one row per CDR3 protein. The sample shows approximately 400,000 distinct CDR3 sequences, around 13% of them seen only once. The sample comprised blood. These TCRs come from a woman aged 60-70 years with Graves' hyperthyroidism.

This clonotype was observed many times. The chain recombines TRBV6-5 with TRBJ1-2; the D is unclear. This CDR3 is 15 amino acids long. Germline CDR1 MNHEY, CDR2 SVGAGI. V shed 0 bases and J shed 0 bases, with 8 bases lying between them. CDR3 loop: CASSYSIEPNYGYTF. The CDR3 coding sequence is TGTGCCAGCAGTTACTCGATAGAACCTAACTATGGCTACACCTTC.

This clonotype has a count of ten or more. The J gene is TRBJ2-1, the V gene TRBV7-9; TRBD2 matches 8 bases. The CDR3 contains 16 residues. Germline CDR1 SEHNR, CDR2 FQNEAQ (reference sequence). The V segment lost 7 bases and the J segment 0 bases; nucleotides outside the gene matches: 8. CDR3 sequence: CASTRLRGASYNEQFF. The CDR3 DNA follows: TGTGCCAGCACGCGTCTGCGGGGGGCCTCCTACAATGAGCAGTTCTTC.

In this sample, this clonotype turned up many times. The J gene is TRBJ2-7, the V gene TRBV11-3; D call uncertain. The V gene's germline CDR1 is SGHNT and CDR2 YENEEA. The ends were cut back, 5 bases at V and 4 bases at J, with 12 bases in the middle. This CDR3 contains 13 residues. As DNA, the CDR3 is TGTGCCAGCAGCCCAAACAGAGAGTACGAGCAGTACTTC. Encoded protein: CASSPNREYEQYF.

V gene TRBV5-1 combines with J gene TRBJ1-2; 7 bases line up with TRBD1. The V and J ends lost 6 bases and 2 bases, in that order; junction bases with no gene match: 10. The CDR3 spans 15 residues. In germline, CDR1 is SGHRS, CDR2 YFSETQ. CDR3 protein: CASNTVQGKNYGYTF. CDR3 bases: TGCGCCAGCAATACTGTACAGGGGAAAAACTATGGCTACACCTTC.

This clonotype has ten or more counts. The V and J genes are TRBV6-6 and TRBJ1-2; 8 bases map to TRBD1. Germline V gives CDR1 MNHNY, CDR2 SVGAGI (reference sequence). Trimming at V came to 2 bases and at J to 4 bases, leaving 6 bases not matched to a gene. CDR3 length: 15 residues. The CDR3 loop reads CASSYPDREGYGYTF. CDR3 DNA sequence: TGTGCCAGCAGTTACCCGGACAGGGAAGGCTATGGCTACACCTTC.

Ten or more counts support this clonotype. The chain employs TRBV12-3 or TRBV12-4 and TRBJ1-5, with D possibly being TRBD1 (5 bases). The CDR3 is 12 amino acids. V lost 5 bases, J lost 5 bases, and 7 bases lay in between. CDR3 amino acids: CASSQTDQPQHF. CDR3 DNA: TGTGCCAGCAGTCAGACAGATCAGCCCCAGCATTTT.

The chain joins TRBV19 to TRBJ1-5; 12 nucleotides line up with TRBD1. V lost 6 bases and J lost 6; bases outside the gene matches: 6. From germline, CDR1 is LNHDA and CDR2 SQIVND (reference sequence). The CDR3 is 15 residues long. The chain's CDR3 is CASRRDRGRSQPQHF. The CDR3 region has the DNA TGTGCCAGTAGAAGGGACAGGGGGCGATCTCAGCCCCAGCATTTT. Full variable domain (outside the CDR3, taken from reference TRBV19 and TRBJ1-5): DGGITQSPKYLFRKEGQNVTLSCEQNLNHDAMYWYRQDPGQGLRLIYYSQIVNDFQKGDIAEGYSVSREKKESFPLTVTSAQKNPTAFYLCASRRDRGRSQPQHFGDGTRLSIL.

This clonotype showed up many times. This sequence joins TRBV3-1 and TRBJ2-3; TRBD2 might be the D (5 bases). Germline CDR1 and CDR2: LGHDT and YNNKEL (reference sequence). The V end lost 1 base, the J end lost 11 bases, and 7 bases lay between the germline ends. The CDR3 runs to 11 residues. The CDR3 sequence: CASSQGRQQYF. The CDR3 region has the DNA TGTGCCAGCAGCCAAGGGAGGCAGCAGTATTTT.

This clonotype was seen ten or more times. The rearrangement joins TRBV2 to TRBJ1-2, with D hard to call. CDR1 is SNHLY and CDR2 is FYNNEI in the germline V gene. The V end lost 3 bases, the J end lost 4 bases, and 15 bases lay between the germline ends. The CDR3 length is 15 residues. CDR3 nucleotide sequence: TGTGCCAGCAGTGAGGAAGGGAGACTAGCCTATGGCTACACCTTC. Translating gives CASSEEGRLAYGYTF.

In this sample, this clonotype turned up a few times. This sequence joins TRBV12-3 or TRBV12-4 and TRBJ2-7; a possible D gene is TRBD1 (5 bases). The CDR3 totals 15 residues. V lost 5 bases and J 3 bases, leaving 17 bases between the germline ends. The DNA for the CDR3 is TGTGCCAGCAGTAGTGGGGTCCCAGGGAACTACGAGCAGTACTTC. This sequence encodes CASSSGVPGNYEQYF.

This clonotype occurred many times. The junction departs from germline at one end; a sequencing error may be responsible. The chain joins TRBV28 to TRBJ1-1, with 7 positions matching TRBD1. The CDR3 runs to 15 residues. Germline assignment: CDR1 MDHEN and CDR2 SYDVKM. The CDR3 sequence is CASSSMTGLKTEAFF. The CDR3 nucleotides are TGTGCCAGCAGTTCGATGACAGGGTTGAAAACTGAAGCTTTCTTT.

At least ten counts were recorded for this clonotype. The J gene is TRBJ2-3, the V gene TRBV13; TRBD2 matches 10 bases. With 0 bases clipped from V and 5 bases from J, the junction kept 8 bases outside the gene matches. Germline V gene sequence: CDR1 PRHDT, CDR2 FYEKMQ (reference sequence). This CDR3 contains 17 residues. The chain's CDR3 is CASSLGSSGRARDTQYF. CDR3 sequence (DNA): TGTGCCAGCAGCTTAGGGTCCAGCGGGAGGGCCAGAGATACGCAGTATTTT.

The table lists this clonotype with many counts. V gene TRBV5-1 combines with J gene TRBJ1-2, with 7 bases lining up with TRBD1. Germline CDR1 is SGHRS and CDR2 is YFSETQ. The CDR3 spans 14 residues. V lost 0 bases to trimming and J lost 10 bases; unmatched junction nucleotides: 9. CDR3 residues: CASSLDTGQADYTF. For the CDR3, the DNA is TGCGCCAGCAGCTTGGATACTGGACAGGCGGACTACACCTTC. Full variable domain (missing parts from reference TRBV5-1 and TRBJ1-2): KAGVTQTPRYLIKTRGQQVTLSCSPISGHRSVSWYQQTPGQGLQFLFEYFSETQRNKGNFPGRFSGRQFSNSRSEMNVSTLELGDSALYLCASSLDTGQADYTFGSGTRLTVV.

This clonotype came up many times. The chain joins TRBV7-9 to TRBJ2-7; a weak D match, TRBD2 (5 bases). Trimming removed 3 bases from V and 0 bases from J, with 6 bases in between. The CDR3 consists of 13 residues. Per germline, CDR1 SEHNR and CDR2 FQNEAQ (reference sequence). Here the CDR3 DNA reads TGTGCCAGCAGCTTCGGGATCTCCTACGAGCAGTACTTC. This gives the protein CASSFGISYEQYF.

The V gene is TRBV28, the J gene TRBJ2-7; 9 positions agree with TRBD1. The length of the CDR3 is 16 residues. V lost 6 bases and J lost 5; bases outside the gene matches: 14. Germline V gives CDR1 MDHEN, CDR2 SYDVKM. The CDR3 DNA is TGTGCCAGCAGCCTCCGAGGACAGGGGTCCAGGGACGAGCAGTACTTC. Translated, it gives CASSLRGQGSRDEQYF.

This clonotype was seen many times. This sequence joins TRBV10-1 and TRBJ2-3; a weak D match, TRBD2 (6 bases). The CDR3 has 15 residues. Germline V lookup: CDR1 WNHNN, CDR2 SYGVQD (reference sequence). The V and J ends lost 5 bases and 1 base respectively, with 13 bases between them. The DNA for the CDR3 is TGCGCCAGCAGTTTCGGGTCGGGGGGCACAGATACGCAGTATTTT. This gives the protein CASSFGSGGTDTQYF.

The chain links TRBV20-1 to TRBJ2-7; 7 bases agree with TRBD2. CDR3 length: 15 amino acids. Per the germline V gene, CDR1 is DFQATT and CDR2 is SNEGSKA (reference sequence). The V and J ends lost 3 bases and 4 bases, in that order; junction bases with no gene match: 12. The CDR3 sequence is CSASYGYGGSYEQYF. In nucleotides, the CDR3 is TGCAGTGCTAGTTATGGGTATGGCGGGAGTTACGAGCAGTACTTC.